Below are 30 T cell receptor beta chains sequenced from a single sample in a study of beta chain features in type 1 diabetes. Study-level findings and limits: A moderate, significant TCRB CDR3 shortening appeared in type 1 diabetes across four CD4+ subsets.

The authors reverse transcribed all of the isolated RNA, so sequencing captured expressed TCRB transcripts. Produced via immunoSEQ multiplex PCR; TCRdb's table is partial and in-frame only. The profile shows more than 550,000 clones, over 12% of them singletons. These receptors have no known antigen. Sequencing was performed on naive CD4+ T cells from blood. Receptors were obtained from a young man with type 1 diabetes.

The CDR3 sequence: CASSLGQGREKLFF. The DNA for the CDR3 is TGTGCCAGCAGCCTTGGACAGGGGAGGGAAAAACTGTTTTTT. This chain uses TRBV9 with TRBJ1-4, with 9 bases that match TRBD1. Germline CDR1 SGDLS, CDR2 YYNGEE. The CDR3 has 14 residues. V gave up 4 bases and J gave up 8 bases; unmatched junction bases: 6. Looking up the rest from reference TRBV9 and TRBJ1-4 gives the full variable domain: DSGVTQTPKHLITATGQRVTLRCSPRSGDLSVYWYQQSLDQGLQFLIQYYNGEERAKGNILERFSAQQFPDLHSELNLSSLELGDSALYFCASSLGQGREKLFFGSGTQLSVL.

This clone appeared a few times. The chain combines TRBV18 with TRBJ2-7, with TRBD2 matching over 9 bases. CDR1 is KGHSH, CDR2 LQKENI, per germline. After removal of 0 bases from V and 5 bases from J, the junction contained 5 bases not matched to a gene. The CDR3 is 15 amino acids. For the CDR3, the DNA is TGTGCCAGCTCACCACCCGGCGGGGGGGCCCACGAGCAGTACTTC. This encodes CASSPPGGGAHEQYF. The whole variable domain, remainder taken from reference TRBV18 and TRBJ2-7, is NAGVMQNPRHLVRRRGQEARLRCSPMKGHSHVYWYRQLPEEGLKFMVYLQKENIIDESGMPKERFSAEFPKEGPSILRIQQVVRGDSAAYFCASSPPGGGAHEQYFGPGTRLTVT.

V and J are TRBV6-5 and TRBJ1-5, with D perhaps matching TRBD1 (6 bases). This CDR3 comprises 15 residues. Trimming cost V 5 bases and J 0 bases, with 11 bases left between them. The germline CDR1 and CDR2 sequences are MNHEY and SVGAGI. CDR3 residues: CASSPRTVSNQPQHF. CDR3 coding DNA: TGTGCCAGCAGTCCACGGACAGTTAGCAATCAGCCCCAGCATTTT.

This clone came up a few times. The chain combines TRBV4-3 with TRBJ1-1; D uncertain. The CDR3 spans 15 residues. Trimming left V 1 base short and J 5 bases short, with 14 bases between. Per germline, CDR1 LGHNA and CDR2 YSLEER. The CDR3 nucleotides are TGCGCCAGCAGCCAAGCCCGGGCCAGAGGGACTGAAGCTTTCTTT. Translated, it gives CASSQARARGTEAFF.

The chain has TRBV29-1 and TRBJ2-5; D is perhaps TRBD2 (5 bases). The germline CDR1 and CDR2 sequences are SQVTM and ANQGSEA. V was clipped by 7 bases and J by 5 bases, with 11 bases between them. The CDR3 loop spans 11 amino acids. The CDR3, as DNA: TGCAGCGCCACTAGTGCGGAGACCCAGTACTTC. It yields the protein CSATSAETQYF. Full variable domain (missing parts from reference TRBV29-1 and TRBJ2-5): SAVISQKPSRDICQRGTSLTIQCQVDSQVTMMFWYRQQPGQSLTLIATANQGSEATYESGFVIDKFPISRPNLTFSTLTVSNMSPEDSSIYLCSATSAETQYFGPGTRLLVL.

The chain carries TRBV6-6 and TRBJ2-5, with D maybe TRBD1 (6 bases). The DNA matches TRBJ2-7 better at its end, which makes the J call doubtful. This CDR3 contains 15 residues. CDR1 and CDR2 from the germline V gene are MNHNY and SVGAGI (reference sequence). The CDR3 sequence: CASSYLGGDPYEQYF. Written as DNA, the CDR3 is TGTGCCAGCAGTTACCTAGGGGGTGATCCTTACGAGCAGTACTTC.

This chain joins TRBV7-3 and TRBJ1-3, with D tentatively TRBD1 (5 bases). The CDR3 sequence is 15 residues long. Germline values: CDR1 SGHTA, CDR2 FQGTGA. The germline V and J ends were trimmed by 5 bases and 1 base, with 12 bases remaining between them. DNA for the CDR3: TGTGCCAGCAGCACGAAACAGGTATCTGGAAACACCATATATTTT. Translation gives CASSTKQVSGNTIYF.

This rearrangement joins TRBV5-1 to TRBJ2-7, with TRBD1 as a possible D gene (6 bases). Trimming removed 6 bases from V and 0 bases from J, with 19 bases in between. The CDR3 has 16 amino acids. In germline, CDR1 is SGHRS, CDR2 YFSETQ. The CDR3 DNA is TGCGCCAGCACCCTGACTACAGGGTCTAACTCCTACGAGCAGTACTTC. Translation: CASTLTTGSNSYEQYF.

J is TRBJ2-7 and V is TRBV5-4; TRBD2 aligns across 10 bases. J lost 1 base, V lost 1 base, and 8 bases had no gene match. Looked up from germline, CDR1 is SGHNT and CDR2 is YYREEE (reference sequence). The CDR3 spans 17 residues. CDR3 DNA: TGTGCCAGCAGCTTGCGCCCTAGCGGGGGCGAATCCTACGAGCAGTACTTC. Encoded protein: CASSLRPSGGESYEQYF.

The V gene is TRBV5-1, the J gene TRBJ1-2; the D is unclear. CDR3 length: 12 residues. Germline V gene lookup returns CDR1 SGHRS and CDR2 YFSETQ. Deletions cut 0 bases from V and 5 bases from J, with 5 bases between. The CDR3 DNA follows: TGCGCCAGCAGCTTGGAGAAATATGGCTACACCTTC. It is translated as CASSLEKYGYTF. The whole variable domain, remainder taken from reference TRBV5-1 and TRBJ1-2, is KAGVTQTPRYLIKTRGQQVTLSCSPISGHRSVSWYQQTPGQGLQFLFEYFSETQRNKGNFPGRFSGRQFSNSRSEMNVSTLELGDSALYLCASSLEKYGYTFGSGTRLTVV.

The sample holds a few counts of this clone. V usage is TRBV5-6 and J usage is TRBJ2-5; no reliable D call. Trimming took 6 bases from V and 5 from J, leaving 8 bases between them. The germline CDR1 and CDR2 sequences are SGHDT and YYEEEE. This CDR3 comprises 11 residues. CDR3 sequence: CASTFLETQYF. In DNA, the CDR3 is TGTGCCAGCACCTTCTTGGAGACCCAGTACTTC.

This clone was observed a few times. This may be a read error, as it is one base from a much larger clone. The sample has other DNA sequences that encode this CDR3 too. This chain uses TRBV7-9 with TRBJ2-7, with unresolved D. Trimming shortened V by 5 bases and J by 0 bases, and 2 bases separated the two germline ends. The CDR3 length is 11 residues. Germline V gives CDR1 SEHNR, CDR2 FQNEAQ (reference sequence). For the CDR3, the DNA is TGTGCCAGCAGCCTCTCCTACGAGCAGTACTTC. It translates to CASSLSYEQYF.

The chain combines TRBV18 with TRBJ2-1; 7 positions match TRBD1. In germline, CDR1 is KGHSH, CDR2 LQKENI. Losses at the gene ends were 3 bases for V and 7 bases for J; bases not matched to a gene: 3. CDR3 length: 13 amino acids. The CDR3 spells CASSPTQGNEQFF. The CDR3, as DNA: TGTGCCAGCTCACCCACACAGGGGAATGAGCAGTTCTTC.

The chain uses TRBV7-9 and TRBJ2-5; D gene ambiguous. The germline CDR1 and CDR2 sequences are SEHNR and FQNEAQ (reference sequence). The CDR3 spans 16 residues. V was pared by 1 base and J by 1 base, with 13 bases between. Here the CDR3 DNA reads TGTGCCAGCAGCTTAGATCACGGCCGTCGCCAAGAGACCCAGTACTTC. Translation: CASSLDHGRRQETQYF. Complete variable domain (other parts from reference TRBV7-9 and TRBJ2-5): DTGVSQNPRHKITKRGQNVTFRCDPISEHNRLYWYRQTLGQGPEFLTYFQNEAQLEKSRLLSDRFSAERPKGSFSTLEIQRTEQGDSAMYLCASSLDHGRRQETQYFGPGTRLLVL.

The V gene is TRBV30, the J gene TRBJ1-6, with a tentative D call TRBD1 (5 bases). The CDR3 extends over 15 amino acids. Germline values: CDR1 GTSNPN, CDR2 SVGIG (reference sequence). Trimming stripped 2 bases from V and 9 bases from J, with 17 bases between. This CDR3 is CAWSPGGSGGSPLHF. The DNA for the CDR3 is TGTGCCTGGAGTCCCGGGGGGTCAGGCGGTTCACCCCTCCACTTT.

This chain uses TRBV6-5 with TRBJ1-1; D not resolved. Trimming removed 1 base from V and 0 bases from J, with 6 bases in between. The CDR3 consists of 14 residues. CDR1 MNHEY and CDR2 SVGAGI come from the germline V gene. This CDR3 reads CASSYWNMNTEAFF. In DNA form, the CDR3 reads TGTGCCAGCAGTTACTGGAACATGAACACTGAAGCTTTCTTT.

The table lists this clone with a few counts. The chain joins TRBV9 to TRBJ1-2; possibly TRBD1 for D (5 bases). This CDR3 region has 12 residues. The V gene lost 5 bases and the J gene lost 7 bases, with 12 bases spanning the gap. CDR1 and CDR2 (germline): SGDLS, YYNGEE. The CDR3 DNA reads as TGTGCCAGCAGACCCCGGGACGGTGGCTACACCTTC. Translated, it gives CASRPRDGGYTF.

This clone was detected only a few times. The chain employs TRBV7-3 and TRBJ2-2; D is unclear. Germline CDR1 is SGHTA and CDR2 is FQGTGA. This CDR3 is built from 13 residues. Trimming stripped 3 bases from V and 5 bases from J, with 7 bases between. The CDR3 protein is CASSLGFTGELFF. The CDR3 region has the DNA TGTGCCAGCAGCTTGGGGTTTACCGGGGAGCTGTTTTTT.

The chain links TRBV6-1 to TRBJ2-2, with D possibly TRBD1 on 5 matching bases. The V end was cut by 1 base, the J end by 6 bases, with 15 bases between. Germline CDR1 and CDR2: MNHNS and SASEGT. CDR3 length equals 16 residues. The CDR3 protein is CASSEEGRARAGELFF. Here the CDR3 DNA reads TGTGCCAGCAGTGAAGAAGGCCGGGCCAGGGCCGGGGAGCTGTTTTTT.

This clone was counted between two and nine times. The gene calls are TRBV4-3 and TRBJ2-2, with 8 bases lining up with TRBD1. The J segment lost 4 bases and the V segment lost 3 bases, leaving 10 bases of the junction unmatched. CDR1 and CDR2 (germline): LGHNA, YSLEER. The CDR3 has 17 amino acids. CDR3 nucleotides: TGCGCCAGCAGCCATATCGCAGGGGGCGCGGGCACCGGGGAGCTGTTTTTT. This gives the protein CASSHIAGGAGTGELFF.

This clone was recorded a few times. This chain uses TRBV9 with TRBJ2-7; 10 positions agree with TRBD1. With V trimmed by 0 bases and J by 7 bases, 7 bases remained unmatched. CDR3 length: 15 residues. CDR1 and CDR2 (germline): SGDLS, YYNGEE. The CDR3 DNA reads TGTGCCAGCAGCGTAGCGGGACAGGGGCACCGGGAGCAGTACTTC. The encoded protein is CASSVAGQGHREQYF. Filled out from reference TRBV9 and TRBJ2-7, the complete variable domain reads DSGVTQTPKHLITATGQRVTLRCSPRSGDLSVYWYQQSLDQGLQFLIQYYNGEERAKGNILERFSAQQFPDLHSELNLSSLELGDSALYFCASSVAGQGHREQYFGPGTRLTVT.

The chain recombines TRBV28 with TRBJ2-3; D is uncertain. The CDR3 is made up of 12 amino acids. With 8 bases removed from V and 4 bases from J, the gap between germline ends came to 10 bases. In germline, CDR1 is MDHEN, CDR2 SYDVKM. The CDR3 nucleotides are TGTGCCAGCCCTCCGGATTCAGATACGCAGTATTTT. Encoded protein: CASPPDSDTQYF.

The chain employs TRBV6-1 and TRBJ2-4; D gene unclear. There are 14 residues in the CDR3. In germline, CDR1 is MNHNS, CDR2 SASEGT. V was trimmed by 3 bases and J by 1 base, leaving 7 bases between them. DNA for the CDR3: TGTGCCAGCAGTGACGCAGCGGCCAAAAACATTCAGTACTTC. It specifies CASSDAAAKNIQYF.

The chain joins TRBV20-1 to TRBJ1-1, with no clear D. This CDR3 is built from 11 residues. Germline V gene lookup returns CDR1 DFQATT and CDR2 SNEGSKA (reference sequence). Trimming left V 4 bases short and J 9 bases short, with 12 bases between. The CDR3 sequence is CSATTQRKAFF. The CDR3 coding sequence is TGCAGTGCTACGACGCAACGGAAAGCTTTCTTT.

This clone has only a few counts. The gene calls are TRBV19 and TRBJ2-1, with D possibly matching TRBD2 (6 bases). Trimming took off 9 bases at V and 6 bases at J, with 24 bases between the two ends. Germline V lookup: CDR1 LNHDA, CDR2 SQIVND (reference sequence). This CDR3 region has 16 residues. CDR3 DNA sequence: TGTGCCAGCACCTCCGCGGCCCGTGCGGGAAGCAATGAGCAGTTCTTC. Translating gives CASTSAARAGSNEQFF.

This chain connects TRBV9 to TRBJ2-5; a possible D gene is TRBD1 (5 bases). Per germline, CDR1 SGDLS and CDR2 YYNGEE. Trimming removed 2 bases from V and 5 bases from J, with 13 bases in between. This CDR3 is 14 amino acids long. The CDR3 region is CASSVSGSGETQYF. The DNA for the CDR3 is TGTGCCAGCAGCGTGTCAGGGTCCGGGGAGACCCAGTACTTC.

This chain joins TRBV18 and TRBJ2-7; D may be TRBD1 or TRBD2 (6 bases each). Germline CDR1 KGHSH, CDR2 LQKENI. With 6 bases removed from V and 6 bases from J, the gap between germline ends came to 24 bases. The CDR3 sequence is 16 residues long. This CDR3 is CASSPPRGTGGGEQYF. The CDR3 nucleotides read TGTGCCAGCTCCCCCCCAAGGGGGACCGGGGGAGGCGAGCAGTACTTC.

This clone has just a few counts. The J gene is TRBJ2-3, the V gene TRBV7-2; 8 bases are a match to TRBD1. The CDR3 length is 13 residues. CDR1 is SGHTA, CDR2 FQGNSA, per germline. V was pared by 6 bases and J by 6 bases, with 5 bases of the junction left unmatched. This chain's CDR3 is CASRPGGQDTQYF. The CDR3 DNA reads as TGTGCCAGCAGGCCAGGGGGCCAGGATACGCAGTATTTT. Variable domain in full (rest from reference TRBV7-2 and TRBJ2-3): GAGVSQSPSNKVTEKGKDVELRCDPISGHTALYWYRQSLGQGLEFLIYFQGNSAPDKSGLPSDRFSAERTGGSVSTLTIQRTQQEDSAVYLCASRPGGQDTQYFGPGTRLTVL.

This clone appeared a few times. The CDR3, as DNA: TGTGCCACCAGCAGAGCCCCGGACAGGAGCGGCTACACCTTC. Protein: CATSRAPDRSGYTF. V is TRBV15 and J is TRBJ1-2; 7 bases are a match to TRBD1. Germline loops: CDR1 LNHNV, CDR2 YYDKDF (reference sequence). V shed 1 base, J shed 8 bases, and the junction held 7 bases outside the gene matches. The CDR3 contains 14 residues.

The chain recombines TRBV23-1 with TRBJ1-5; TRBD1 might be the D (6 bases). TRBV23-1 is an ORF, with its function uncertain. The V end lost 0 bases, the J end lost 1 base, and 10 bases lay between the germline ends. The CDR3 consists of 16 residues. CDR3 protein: CASSQSRGGSNQPQHF. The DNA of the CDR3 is TGCGCCAGCAGTCAATCCCGAGGGGGGAGCAATCAGCCCCAGCATTTT.